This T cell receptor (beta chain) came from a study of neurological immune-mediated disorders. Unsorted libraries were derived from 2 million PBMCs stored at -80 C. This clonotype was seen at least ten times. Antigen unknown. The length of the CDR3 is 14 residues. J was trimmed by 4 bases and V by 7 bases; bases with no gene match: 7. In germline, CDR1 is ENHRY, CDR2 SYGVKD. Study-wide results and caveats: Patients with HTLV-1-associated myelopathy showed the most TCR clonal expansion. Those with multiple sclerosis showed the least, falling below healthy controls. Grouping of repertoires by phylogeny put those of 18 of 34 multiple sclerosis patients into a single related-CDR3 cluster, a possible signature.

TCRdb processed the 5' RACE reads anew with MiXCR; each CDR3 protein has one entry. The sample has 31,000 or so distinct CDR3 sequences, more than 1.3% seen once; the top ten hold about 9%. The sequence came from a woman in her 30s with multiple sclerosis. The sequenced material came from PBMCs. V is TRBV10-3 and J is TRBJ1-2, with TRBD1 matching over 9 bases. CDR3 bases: TGTGCCATCAAAGAGGGACAGGGTGTCTATGGCTACACCTTC. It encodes CAIKEGQGVYGYTF.